A selection of T cell receptor beta chains follows, all from one sample in a study of PD-1 blockade in classical Hodgkin lymphoma. TCRdb's table, derived via immunoSEQ multiplex PCR, lists solely in-frame clones and lacks some. This sample has 20,000 to 30,000 clones, with more than 60% found just once. Material: peripheral blood mononuclear cells (PBMCs), obtained before the second cycle of nivolumab. Receptor source: a human donor with classical Hodgkin lymphoma. CDR3s include the opening cysteine and the closing phenylalanine or tryptophan. Each record gives: J gene, V gene, D gene, clone size, CDR3 DNA, CDR3 protein. A D gene is named only where the DNA matches it firmly. Clone size appears in some rows only: once, few, many, or a class for an expanded clone.

j_gene: TRBJ2-5
v_gene: TRBV5-1
d_gene: -
abundance: -
CDR3nt: TGCGCCAGCTTAGGAGAGACCCAGTACTTC
CDR3aa: CASLGETQYF

j_gene: TRBJ2-2
v_gene: TRBV11-2
d_gene: -
abundance: -
CDR3nt: TGTGCCAGCAGTCTCCCGCCCTGGACACCTCACGCCGGGGAGCTGTTTTTT
CDR3aa: CASSLPPWTPHAGELFF

j_gene: TRBJ2-5
v_gene: TRBV7-8
d_gene: -
abundance: -
CDR3nt: TGTGCCAGCAGCTTACCTTTACGACAGGCGCGAGAGACCCAGTACTTC
CDR3aa: CASSLPLRQARETQYF

j_gene: TRBJ2-5
v_gene: TRBV2
d_gene: -
abundance: few
CDR3nt: TGTGCCAGCAGTGACCGGGGTCAGACCCAGTACTTC
CDR3aa: CASSDRGQTQYF

j_gene: TRBJ2-1
v_gene: TRBV6-4
d_gene: -
abundance: -
CDR3nt: TGTGCCAGCAGTGTAGGGACAAGCTCCTACAATGAGCAGTTCTTC
CDR3aa: CASSVGTSSYNEQFF

j_gene: TRBJ2-1
v_gene: TRBV30
d_gene: TRBD1
abundance: -
CDR3nt: TGTGCCTGGAGTGTCGGCTCAGGGGGAAATGAGCAGTTCTTC
CDR3aa: CAWSVGSGGNEQFF

j_gene: TRBJ2-7
v_gene: TRBV6-1
d_gene: TRBD2
abundance: -
CDR3nt: TGTGCCAGCAGTGAATTTTCGCCTTTGGCGGGAGGAAATTACCTCTCCTACGAGCAGTACTTC
CDR3aa: CASSEFSPLAGGNYLSYEQYF

j_gene: TRBJ2-1
v_gene: TRBV19
d_gene: TRBD2
abundance: once
CDR3nt: TGTGCCAGTAGTATTTTCGGGGAGGGCTACAATGAGCAGTTCTTC
CDR3aa: CASSIFGEGYNEQFF

j_gene: TRBJ1-2
v_gene: TRBV20-1
d_gene: -
abundance: -
CDR3nt: TGCAGTGGGACTAATGGCTACACCTTC
CDR3aa: CSGTNGYTF

j_gene: TRBJ2-7
v_gene: TRBV28
d_gene: -
abundance: few
CDR3nt: TGTGCCAGCAGTTGGCCGGGGGGCGGCTCCTACGAGCAGTACTTC
CDR3aa: CASSWPGGGSYEQYF

j_gene: TRBJ2-3
v_gene: TRBV5-4
d_gene: -
abundance: once
CDR3nt: TGTGCCAGCAGCTCAGGGTGGGCAGATACGCAGTATTTT
CDR3aa: CASSSGWADTQYF

j_gene: TRBJ2-7
v_gene: TRBV5-6
d_gene: TRBD1
abundance: -
CDR3nt: TGTGCCAGCAGCTCCTTGGACAGGGTAAACGAGCAGTACTTC
CDR3aa: CASSSLDRVNEQYF

j_gene: TRBJ2-1
v_gene: TRBV11-2
d_gene: TRBD1
abundance: once
CDR3nt: TGTGCCAGCAGTTCTAGGGACAGGGAACACAATGAGCAGTTCTTC
CDR3aa: CASSSRDREHNEQFF

j_gene: TRBJ1-4
v_gene: TRBV19
d_gene: -
abundance: few
CDR3nt: TGTGCCAGTAGTATAGCCCGAAAACTGTTTTTT
CDR3aa: CASSIARKLFF

j_gene: TRBJ1-1
v_gene: TRBV5-1
d_gene: TRBD1
abundance: few
CDR3nt: TGCGCCAGCAGCTATCAGGGGGGAGGCACTGAAGCTTTCTTT
CDR3aa: CASSYQGGGTEAFF

j_gene: TRBJ2-7
v_gene: TRBV28
d_gene: -
abundance: once
CDR3nt: TGTGCCAGCAGTTCCCCGGCCGTAGGGGAAAAAGGTTATAGTGTGCAGTACTTC
CDR3aa: CASSSPAVGEKGYSVQYF

j_gene: TRBJ1-5
v_gene: TRBV5-1
d_gene: -
abundance: few
CDR3nt: TGCGCCAGCAGCTTGGACCTCAATCAGCCCCAGCATTTT
CDR3aa: CASSLDLNQPQHF

j_gene: TRBJ2-1
v_gene: TRBV7-3
d_gene: TRBD2
abundance: -
CDR3nt: TGTGCCAGCAGCTTATTGCCCCCAAGCGGGAGGGCCGATTTAGATGAGCAGTTCTTC
CDR3aa: CASSLLPPSGRADLDEQFF

j_gene: TRBJ1-5
v_gene: TRBV28
d_gene: -
abundance: once
CDR3nt: TGTGCCAGCACCCCAGACTATAGCAATCAGCCCCAGCATTTT
CDR3aa: CASTPDYSNQPQHF

j_gene: TRBJ2-5
v_gene: TRBV11-3
d_gene: TRBD1
abundance: -
CDR3nt: TGTGCCAGCAGCTTGGGACAGGGGGCCCGCCAAGAGACCCAGTACTTC
CDR3aa: CASSLGQGARQETQYF

j_gene: TRBJ1-2
v_gene: TRBV5-1
d_gene: -
abundance: -
CDR3nt: TGCGCCAGCAGCTTTTACCCAGAAACCTATGGCTACACCTTC
CDR3aa: CASSFYPETYGYTF

j_gene: TRBJ2-3
v_gene: TRBV28
d_gene: TRBD2
abundance: -
CDR3nt: TGTGCCAGCAGTTCCCCTGGTGGCGCGGGAGCTGCAGATACGCAGTATTTT
CDR3aa: CASSSPGGAGAADTQYF

j_gene: TRBJ1-1
v_gene: TRBV6-5
d_gene: -
abundance: few
CDR3nt: TGTGCCAGCAGTTACTCCAACATGCACACTGAAGCTTTCTTT
CDR3aa: CASSYSNMHTEAFF

j_gene: TRBJ1-5
v_gene: TRBV6-5
d_gene: -
abundance: few
CDR3nt: TGTGCCAGCAGCGCCTTTATCTATCAGCCCCAGCATTTT
CDR3aa: CASSAFIYQPQHF

j_gene: TRBJ1-5
v_gene: TRBV7-9
d_gene: -
abundance: -
CDR3nt: TGTGCCAGCAGCTTAGGTCCCAATCAGCCCCAGCATTTT
CDR3aa: CASSLGPNQPQHF

j_gene: TRBJ2-6
v_gene: TRBV28
d_gene: -
abundance: once
CDR3nt: TGTGCCAGCAGTTCCCCCCCTGGGGCCAACGTCCTGACTTTC
CDR3aa: CASSSPPGANVLTF

j_gene: TRBJ1-4
v_gene: TRBV2
d_gene: -
abundance: -
CDR3nt: TGTGCCAGCAGTGTGGGTCAGCCACTCGTTAATGAAAAACTGTTTTTT
CDR3aa: CASSVGQPLVNEKLFF

j_gene: TRBJ2-1
v_gene: TRBV7-8
d_gene: TRBD2
abundance: -
CDR3nt: TGTGCCAGCAGCCCTTCAACGGGGGGGGCAAATGAGCAGTTCTTC
CDR3aa: CASSPSTGGANEQFF

j_gene: TRBJ1-2
v_gene: TRBV6-6
d_gene: -
abundance: -
CDR3nt: TGTGCCAGCAGTTACGACGACAGAACTCTTAACTATGGCTACACCTTC
CDR3aa: CASSYDDRTLNYGYTF

j_gene: TRBJ2-5
v_gene: TRBV29-1
d_gene: TRBD1
abundance: few
CDR3nt: TGCAGCGTTGAAGGGACAGGGTCTGGAGAGACCCAGTACTTC
CDR3aa: CSVEGTGSGETQYF

j_gene: TRBJ2-5
v_gene: TRBV9
d_gene: TRBD2
abundance: -
CDR3nt: TGTGCCAGCAGCGTTACGGGACTAAATCGTGGGGAGACCCAGTACTTC
CDR3aa: CASSVTGLNRGETQYF

j_gene: TRBJ2-3
v_gene: TRBV7-2
d_gene: -
abundance: -
CDR3nt: TGTGCCAGCAGCTTAGCTGGCTGGAGGGCCAGGGATACGCAGTATTTT
CDR3aa: CASSLAGWRARDTQYF

j_gene: TRBJ2-5
v_gene: TRBV28
d_gene: TRBD2
abundance: -
CDR3nt: TGTGCCAGCAGTGAACCGGGACTACAAGAGACCCAGTACTTC
CDR3aa: CASSEPGLQETQYF